This paragraph covers one T cell receptor beta chain sequence. This clonotype has a handful of counts. The antigen it binds to is not known. No base quality values were provided; no much bigger clone lies one nucleotide off. Germline trimming: 0 bases from V, 5 bases from J; junction bases outside gene matches: 9. From its cysteine to its phenylalanine, the CDR3 spans 16 amino acids. This entry keeps only the CDR3 DNA: 48 bases, framed from base 1. The germline V gene specifies LGHNA as CDR1 and YSLEER as CDR2. This record comes from a study of T-cell memory formation after mild COVID-19 (dated by TCRdb to about 2021). Background for the entire study: Most TCR sequence clusters were specific to one of the two donors. Two young, previously healthy adult volunteers, one female and one male, were included in the cohort. T-cell clones expanding and contracting after mild COVID-19 in a couple of donors were tracked by longitudinal TCRalpha and TCRbeta repertoire sequencing.

Ficoll-Paque density gradient centrifugation was the method used to isolate PBMCs. General study outcomes and caveats: The study covered only a couple of mild cases, and larger cohorts including severe cases with pre-infection samples were considered necessary. SARS-CoV-2 specificity of the second-wave clones peaking on day 37 was not confirmed. Clones that contracted from day 15 to 85 showed balanced CD4/CD8 phenotypes, whereas a second wave of clones that expanded from day 15 to 37 leaned towards CD4+. Contracting CD4+ clones appeared mostly in the CM and EM memory subsets, whereas CD8+ clones were enriched in EMRA. Some responding clones were found in pre-infection memory, which suggests that pre-existing cross-reactive memory T cells took part in the SARS-CoV-2 response.

The data were produced on an Illumina NovaSeq 6000. Using 5'RACE with constant-segment primers, TCRalpha and TCRbeta cDNA libraries were constructed, with sample barcodes and unique molecular identifiers added in the process. Trizol reagent was used to extract RNA from every sample. Amplification of the libraries took two PCR steps, and the second step added a second sample barcode plus Illumina TruSeq adapters. Libraries were sequenced on an Illumina NovaSeq with 2 x 150 bp paired-end reads. The published analysis was carried out like this. Demultiplexing of reads and collapsing into UMI-guided consensus sequences were performed with migec v1.2.7. Using mixcr v2.1.11, the UMI consensuses were aligned to TRA and TRB V and J templates and assembled into clonotypes. A clonotype was counted as expanded or contracted only if both edgeR and NoisET called the change significant, with noise models trained on biological replicates. For edgeR calls, the cutoffs were a false discovery rate-adjusted p below 0.01 and a log2 fold-change threshold of 1. As an exploratory analysis of dynamics, max-normalized trajectories of the 1000 most abundant clonotypes were examined with PCA combined with hierarchical clustering. Each responding clone was given a CD4 or CD8 phenotype based on the CD4+ and CD8+ repertoires, which had been sequenced separately. TCRdb passed the public sequencing reads through fastp at Q25 and MiXCR, retaining productive beta sequences. Records with the same CDR3 protein are collapsed into one entry carrying the most frequent genes and DNA. TCRdb assigned the V and J calls; the authors' analysis was not used. The sample table holds about 390,000 distinct CDR3 sequences, of which about a sixth were seen once. 20% to 25% of the sample lies in the top ten.

The rearrangement joined TRBV4-3 to TRBJ2-5, and 7 bases in between align with TRBD2. This receptor was obtained from a man younger than 35 who had mild COVID-19 (a few samples of this study predate the infection). The sample titles of this study are shuffled in the database, so cell type and time point are left out; the donor was told from shared clones. The specimen sequenced was PBMCs or a T cell subset sorted from them (not recorded which). CDR3 region: CASSQDLGGSGETQYF. The nucleotides are TGCGCCAGCAGCCAAGATCTCGGGGGTAGCGGGGAGACCCAGTACTTC.